This T cell receptor (beta chain) was recorded in a study of OX40 agonist ivuxolimab in advanced cancers. Study details: The dose of intravenous ivuxolimab that patients received every 2 weeks ranged from 0.01 to 10 mg/kg. Patients enrolled in dose escalation were diagnosed with hepatocellular carcinoma, melanoma, renal cell or head and neck cancer.

The CDR3 has 16 amino acids. CDR1 and CDR2 (germline): MDHEN, SYDVKM. Trimming stripped 7 bases from V and 4 bases from J, with 19 bases between. The assay was immunoSEQ multiplex PCR, and TCRdb's table has in-frame clones only and misses some. This sample yields some 100,000 clones, of which roughly 84% are seen a single time; more than 0.95% belongs to the top ten. The J gene is TRBJ2-2, the V gene TRBV28; D perhaps matches TRBD1 (5 bases). This receptor was identified in an adult with an advanced solid tumor such as melanoma, head and neck, liver or kidney cancer. The sample in question was CD4+ or CD8+ T cells sorted from blood, obtained in a trial of the OX40 agonist ivuxolimab. The chain's CDR3 is CASTPPGQTLTGELFF. As DNA, the CDR3 is TGTGCCAGCACGCCGCCAGGGCAGACACTCACCGGGGAGCTGTTTTTT.